Listed here are 9 T cell receptor beta chains from one sample, sequenced in a study of OX40 agonist ivuxolimab in advanced cancers. Libraries were prepared by immunoSEQ multiplex PCR; TCRdb keeps only in-frame clonotypes and omits some of them. The table includes under 95,000 clones, roughly 87% detected once. Here the sequenced sample was CD4+ or CD8+ T cells sorted from blood, taken in a trial of the OX40 agonist ivuxolimab. All receptors derive from an adult with an advanced solid tumor such as melanoma, head and neck, liver or kidney cancer.

As for this clone: Other nucleotide sequences from this sample produce the same CDR3. The rearrangement uses TRBV28 and TRBJ2-7, with 7 bases matching TRBD2. The CDR3 has 14 residues. Germline CDR1 reads MDHEN; CDR2 reads SYDVKM. V trimming: 2 bases; J trimming: 0 bases; junction bases outside the gene matches: 1. CDR3 in amino acids: CASSLGGSSYEQYF. The CDR3, as DNA: TGTGCCAGCAGTTTAGGCGGGAGCTCCTACGAGCAGTACTTC.

This clone was found once. The V call is TRBV11-2, the J call TRBJ2-7, with 7 nucleotides matching TRBD1. V was pared by 4 bases and J by 2 bases, with 5 bases of the junction left unmatched. The CDR3 sequence is 14 residues long. Looked up from germline, CDR1 is SGHAT and CDR2 is FQNNGV. The CDR3 nucleotides are TGTGCCAGCAGCTCACAGGGGTCCGCCTACGAGCAGTACTTC. This translates into CASSSQGSAYEQYF.

V is TRBV2 and J is TRBJ1-2; TRBD1 matches 8 bases. V was clipped by 5 bases and J by 2 bases; unmatched bases: 1. The CDR3 runs 13 residues. Germline loops: CDR1 SNHLY, CDR2 FYNNEI. The CDR3 DNA follows: TGTGCCAGCAGTCGGACAGGGAACTATGGCTACACCTTC. It yields the protein CASSRTGNYGYTF.

The chain carries TRBV5-1 and TRBJ1-4, with D hard to call. CDR1 and CDR2 (germline): SGHRS, YFSETQ. This CDR3 has 15 residues. Deletions cut 1 base from V and 7 bases from J, with 14 bases between. CDR3 coding DNA: TGCGCCAGCAGCTTGACAGCACGAGGGTCTGAAAAACTGTTTTTT. It codes for CASSLTARGSEKLFF. Complete variable domain (other parts from reference TRBV5-1 and TRBJ1-4): KAGVTQTPRYLIKTRGQQVTLSCSPISGHRSVSWYQQTPGQGLQFLFEYFSETQRNKGNFPGRFSGRQFSNSRSEMNVSTLELGDSALYLCASSLTARGSEKLFFGSGTQLSVL.

This chain links TRBV5-1 with TRBJ2-1; D could derive from TRBD1 or TRBD2 (5 bases each). V was cut by 4 bases and J by 6 bases, with 17 bases left in between. The CDR3 has 15 residues. Germline CDR1 is SGHRS and CDR2 is YFSETQ. The CDR3 here is CASSPGGGGANEQFF. CDR3 coding DNA: TGCGCCAGCAGCCCTGGTGGGGGTGGGGCCAATGAGCAGTTCTTC.

The chain links TRBV28 to TRBJ1-6; tentatively, D is TRBD1 (5 bases). The CDR3 loop spans 16 amino acids. The V gene lost 5 bases and the J gene lost 12 bases, with 23 bases spanning the gap. Germline V CDR1 and CDR2: MDHEN, SYDVKM. DNA of the CDR3: TGTGCCAGCAGTCTCCCCGGGACTGTTCCCCCCAAACCCCTCCACTTT. Protein: CASSLPGTVPPKPLHF.

This chain joins TRBV6-5 and TRBJ2-3; 8 bases line up with TRBD1. Losses at the gene ends were 0 bases for V and 7 bases for J; bases not matched to a gene: 6. This CDR3 comprises 15 residues. CDR1 and CDR2 (germline): MNHEY, SVGAGI. The CDR3 region is CASSYSRQGANTQYF. The CDR3 nucleotides read TGTGCCAGCAGTTACTCGAGGCAGGGGGCGAATACGCAGTATTTT.

The chain has TRBV9 and TRBJ1-6, with D possibly TRBD1 on 6 matching bases. V was shortened by 1 base and J by 7 bases, with 9 bases between the two germline ends. The CDR3 has 14 amino acids. Germline CDR1 SGDLS, CDR2 YYNGEE. The CDR3 protein is CASSVHRENSPLHF. The CDR3 DNA sequence: TGTGCCAGCAGCGTACACAGGGAGAATTCACCCCTCCACTTT.

The chain joins TRBV7-6 to TRBJ2-6, with D unresolved. The length of the CDR3 is 13 residues. Trimming removed 0 bases from V and 9 bases from J, with 6 bases in between. The germline V gene has CDR1 SGHVS and CDR2 FNYEAQ. The CDR3 coding sequence is TGTGCCAGCAGCTTAGCACTCCGCAACGTCCTGACTTTC. Translating gives CASSLALRNVLTF. The variable domain in full, with the rest retrieved from reference TRBV7-6 and TRBJ2-6, is GAGVSQSPRYKVTKRGQDVALRCDPISGHVSLYWYRQALGQGPEFLTYFNYEAQQDKSGLPNDRFSAERPEGSISTLTIQRTEQRDSAMYRCASSLALRNVLTFGAGSRLTVL.